The present T cell receptor beta chain was sequenced within a study of OX40 agonist ivuxolimab in advanced cancers. Study-level background: The patients received agonistic anti-OX40 (CD134) antibody ivuxolimab. Of mixed ages from roughly 23 to 85 and averaging roughly 66 years, the group was just under 85% male. Study-level findings and limits: Part of the nonresponder group also had normalized T-cell clonal expansion that was low.

The assay was immunoSEQ multiplex PCR, and TCRdb's table has in-frame clones only and misses some. Among tens of thousands of clones listed, over 75% were seen once. Notes on this clone: Its antigen is as yet unknown.

The CDR3 is made up of 16 amino acids. In germline, CDR1 is MNHGY, CDR2 SVAAGI. Trimming shortened V by 5 bases and J by 0 bases, and 13 bases separated the two germline ends. This sequence joins TRBV6-9 and TRBJ2-2; tentatively, D is TRBD1 or TRBD2 (5 bases each). The material sequenced was CD4+ or CD8+ T cells sorted from blood, taken in a trial of the OX40 agonist ivuxolimab. This receptor was identified in an adult with an advanced solid tumor such as melanoma, head and neck, liver or kidney cancer. CDR3 in DNA: TGTGCCAGCAGTCTCGGGGACCAACCGAACACCGGGGAGCTGTTTTTT. Residues: CASSLGDQPNTGELFF.